Following are 5 T cell receptor beta chains from one sample sequenced in a study of blood T cells in healthy people across ages. Primers used in a second PCR of about 7 to 12 cycles were a sample-barcoded 5' primer and a J-beta primer mix. TCRdb reprocessed the 5' RACE reads with MiXCR, giving one entry per CDR3 protein. The repertoire holds about 800,000 distinct CDR3 sequences, with nearly 60% as singletons. Sequencing was done on a sample of blood. These receptors were collected from a man aged 30 to 45 in good health.

V gene TRBV29-1 combines with J gene TRBJ2-5, with TRBD2 matching over 7 bases. The V segment lost 6 bases and the J segment 11 bases; nucleotides outside the gene matches: 18. In germline, CDR1 is SQVTM, CDR2 ANQGSEA. The CDR3 is 14 amino acids. The CDR3 DNA reads TGCAGCGTCGAGGGAGGGAGCGGACTATTAGAGCAGTACTTC. Protein sequence: CSVEGGSGLLEQYF.

V is TRBV20-1 and J is TRBJ2-7; D gene unclear. The CDR3 sequence is 11 residues long. Trimming removed 3 bases from V and 3 bases from J, with 6 bases in between. Per the germline V gene, CDR1 is DFQATT and CDR2 is SNEGSKA (reference sequence). CDR3 amino acids: CSARTHYEQYF. In DNA form, the CDR3 reads TGCAGTGCTAGGACTCACTACGAGCAGTACTTC.

The chain links TRBV20-1 to TRBJ2-7; 7 nucleotides line up with TRBD1. In germline, CDR1 is DFQATT, CDR2 SNEGSKA (reference sequence). Trimming at V came to 5 bases and at J to 5 bases, leaving 18 bases not matched to a gene. This CDR3 spans 16 amino acids. The CDR3 protein is CSAFRTGPYNLDEQYF. The CDR3 DNA follows: TGCAGTGCTTTCAGGACAGGACCTTATAATCTCGACGAGCAGTACTTC.

CDR3 sequence reads: CASSPDGRGFDTQYF. The CDR3, as DNA: TGTGCCAGCAGCCCGGACGGTCGGGGGTTCGATACGCAGTATTTT. This chain connects TRBV9 to TRBJ2-3; a weak D match, TRBD2 (6 bases). CDR1 is SGDLS, CDR2 YYNGEE, per germline. The CDR3 has 15 residues. V was trimmed by 4 bases and J by 6 bases, leaving 18 bases between them.

J is TRBJ2-3 and V is TRBV10-1, with TRBD2 identical over 7 bases. The CDR3 is made up of 15 amino acids. With 2 bases clipped from V and 1 base from J, the junction kept 3 bases outside the gene matches. Germline CDR1 WNHNN, CDR2 SYGVQD (reference sequence). CDR3 loop: CASSESRGGTDTQYF. In DNA form, the CDR3 reads TGCGCCAGCAGTGAGAGCCGGGGGGGCACAGATACGCAGTATTTT.